This T cell receptor beta chain derives from a study of cytomegalovirus exposure and HLA in healthy donors. Germline lookup yields CDR1 MGHDK and CDR2 SYGVNS. The junction had 10 bases not matched to a gene; V was cut back by 10 bases and J by 8 bases. There are 12 residues in the CDR3. To note about this clone: Its antigen is unidentified.

Study results and limitations: Per published accounts, TCR beta sequences correctly predicted the HLA-A and HLA-B alleles of most subjects. Exclusion as indistinguishable affected some V segments, including TRBV6-2 and TRBV6-3.

PCR involved 60 Vbeta and 13 Jbeta primers. Measured with immunoSEQ multiplex PCR; TCRdb has only the in-frame clones, and not every one. The sample shows fewer than 200,000 clones, over 60% of them seen only once. The genes are TRBV25-1 and TRBJ1-2; 7 nucleotides line up with TRBD1. This receptor was identified in a girl aged 5-17 years in good health and CMV-seronegative. The source material was PBMCs. The CDR3, as DNA: TGTGCCATCTCAGGGGGTATCGGCGGCTACACCTTC. It yields the protein CAISGGIGGYTF.